The text below deals with one T cell receptor (beta chain). Repertoires were generated with immunoSEQ multiplex PCR, while TCRdb's copy carries only in-frame clones and drops some. This repertoire shows fewer than 100,000 clones, around 90% found once; its top ten account for approximately 2.2%. The CDR3 has 17 amino acids. The germline V gene has CDR1 MGHRA and CDR2 YSYEKL. V lost 1 base and J lost 6, with 19 bases in between. This specimen comes from a study of cytomegalovirus exposure and HLA in healthy donors. Sequenced: PBMCs. The sequence was obtained from a man aged 25-45 years in good health and CMV-seronegative. The chain links TRBV4-1 to TRBJ2-1; TRBD2 might be the D (6 bases). The CDR3 loop is CASSQGGVGRIGNEQFF. CDR3 coding DNA: TGCGCCAGCAGCCAAGGGGGGGTGGGCCGGATCGGCAATGAGCAGTTCTTC.